This T cell receptor (beta chain) comes out of a study of blood T cells in healthy people across ages. Germline V gives CDR1 SGHRS, CDR2 YFSETQ. CDR3 length: 15 residues. V was clipped by 0 bases and J by 7 bases, with 13 bases between them. The authors ran a second PCR of 7 to 11 cycles using a sample-barcoded 5' primer and a J-beta primer mix. TCRdb fed the 5' RACE reads into MiXCR, producing one record per CDR3 protein. The sample shows some 930,000 distinct CDR3 sequences, roughly 28% of them seen only once. These data were likewise used in another study, on T cells of mothers and their children.

The chain carries TRBV5-1 and TRBJ1-4; D not resolved. Material: blood. This receptor was taken from a woman in her 40s in good health. CDR3 region: CASSLDSPRGEKLFF. The CDR3 DNA follows: TGCGCCAGCAGCTTGGACAGCCCGCGAGGTGAAAAACTGTTTTTT.